The entry below gives a single T cell receptor (beta chain) sequence along with its context. This entry comes from a study of blood T cell repertoires in COVID-19. In the study overall: Italy, Spain and the United States were the sources of the convalescent and acute COVID-19 samples. In each case, the material was cDNA or gDNA derived from T cells, B-cell-depleted T cells, or PBMCs.

Per the original methods: By means of reference gene primer amplification, nucleated cell counts were estimated. Assay: immunoSEQ multiplex PCR; the TCRdb copy retains only in-frame clones and omits some. That table gives V, J and clone size, and the DNA gave D and trimming. The table lists 100,000 or so clones, about 91% of them singletons, with around 0.44% in the top ten. This TCR derives from a man aged 55 to 70 with acute or convalescent COVID-19. Sample: peripheral blood.

DNA for the CDR3: TGTGCCAGCAGCGTAGTCGACAGGCAAGAGACCCAGTACTTC. It is translated as CASSVVDRQETQYF. This chain joins TRBV9 and TRBJ2-5; TRBD1 might be the D (6 bases). Trimming took off 0 bases at V and 2 bases at J, with 8 bases between the two ends. This CDR3 has 14 amino acids. Germline V lookup: CDR1 SGDLS, CDR2 YYNGEE.